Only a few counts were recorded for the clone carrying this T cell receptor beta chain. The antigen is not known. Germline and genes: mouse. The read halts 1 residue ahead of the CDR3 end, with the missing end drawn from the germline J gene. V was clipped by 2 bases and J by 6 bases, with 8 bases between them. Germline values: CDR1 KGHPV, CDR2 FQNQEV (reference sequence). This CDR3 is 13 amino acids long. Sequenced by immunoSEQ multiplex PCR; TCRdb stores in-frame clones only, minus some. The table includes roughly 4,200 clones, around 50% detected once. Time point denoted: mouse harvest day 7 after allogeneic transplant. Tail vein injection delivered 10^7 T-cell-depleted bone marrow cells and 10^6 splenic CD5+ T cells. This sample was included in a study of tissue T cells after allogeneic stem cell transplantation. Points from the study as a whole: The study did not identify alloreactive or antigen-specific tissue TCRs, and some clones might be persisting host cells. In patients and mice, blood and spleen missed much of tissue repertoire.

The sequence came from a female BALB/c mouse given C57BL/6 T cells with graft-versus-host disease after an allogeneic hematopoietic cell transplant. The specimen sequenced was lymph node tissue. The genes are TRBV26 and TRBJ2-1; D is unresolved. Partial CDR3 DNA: TGTGCCAGCAGTCTGATGGGAGGTGCTGAGCAGTTC. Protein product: CASSLMGGAEQF. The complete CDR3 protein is CASSLMGGAEQFF.